This T cell receptor beta chain was profiled in a study of regulatory T cells in long-lasting Graves disease. CDR3-region Arm-PCR and iRepertoire HTBI primers produced the TCR beta libraries. TCRdb redid the calling of the multiplex PCR reads with MiXCR, one entry per CDR3 protein. This table has roughly 300,000 distinct CDR3 sequences, roughly 21% appearing once. Notes on the study in general: Patients with persistent Graves' had lower TCR diversity than newly diagnosed patients.

With respect to this clonotype: Antigen: not known.

Specified time point: persistent/refractory GD, antithyroid drugs over 5 years with positive TRAb. Isolated PBMC RNA provided the starting material for the TCR library. Diagnosis followed American Thyroid Association guidelines for Graves' disease. Xi'an, China, was home to the endocrinology department that provided patients. The collection involved drawing approximately 9.9 milliliters of peripheral blood into EDTA tubes. Germline assignment: CDR1 SGHRS and CDR2 YFSETQ. Between the trimmed V and J ends, which lost 4 bases and 4 bases, there was a span of 14 bases. CDR3 size: 14 residues. The J gene is TRBJ1-1, the V gene TRBV5-1; D ambiguous. This clonotype was sampled from a female donor with Graves disease. The sequencing here drew on peripheral blood mononuclear cells (PBMCs), taken when the disease was refractory, from a patient treated with antithyroid drugs. The CDR3 DNA sequence: TGCGCCAGCAGCGCTTATGGGGAAACCACTGAAGCTTTCTTT. Protein product: CASSAYGETTEAFF.